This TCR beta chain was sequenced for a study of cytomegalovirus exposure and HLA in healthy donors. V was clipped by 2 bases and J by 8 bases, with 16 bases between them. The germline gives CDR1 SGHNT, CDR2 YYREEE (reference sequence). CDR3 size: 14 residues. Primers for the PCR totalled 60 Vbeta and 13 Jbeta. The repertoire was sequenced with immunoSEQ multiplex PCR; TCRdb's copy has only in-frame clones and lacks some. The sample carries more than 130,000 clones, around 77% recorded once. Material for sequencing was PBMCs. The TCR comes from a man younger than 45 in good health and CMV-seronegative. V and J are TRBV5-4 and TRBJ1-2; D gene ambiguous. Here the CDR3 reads CASSLWAVGSGYTF. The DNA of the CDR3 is TGTGCCAGCAGCTTATGGGCCGTGGGGAGCGGCTACACCTTC.